These 23 T cell receptor beta chains share one sample of origin, sequenced in a study of shared clonotypes between healthy human individuals. Generated by immunoSEQ multiplex PCR, the TCRdb table keeps only in-frame clones and is missing some. Of about 2.1 million clones listed, about 93% were seen once; the top ten hold approximately 1.7%. CD45RO-negative, CCR7-selected cells formed the naive CD8 fraction, which excluded terminally differentiated effector memory CD45RA+ cells. Sequenced material: naive CD8+ T cells from PBMCs. Receptors originate from a man between 18 and 29 years old in good health. Some clones in this sample may be carry-over from other donors' samples.

The chain employs TRBV5-6 and TRBJ2-7, with a possible D match to TRBD2 (7 bases). Trimming stripped 4 bases from V and 3 bases from J, with 14 bases between. The CDR3 runs 14 residues. CDR1 and CDR2 from the germline V gene are SGHDT and YYEEEE. CDR3 in DNA: TGTGCCAGCAGCGGGGAGGGGGGCGTCTACGAGCAGTACTTC. Translation gives CASSGEGGVYEQYF.

The chain uses TRBV13 and TRBJ2-7; D gene unclear. Trimming took 5 bases from V and 2 from J, leaving 7 bases between them. From germline, CDR1 is PRHDT and CDR2 FYEKMQ (reference sequence). The CDR3 covers 12 residues. The CDR3 region has the DNA TGTGCCAGCAGCCCCAACCCCTACGAGCAGTACTTC. This codes for CASSPNPYEQYF.

J is TRBJ2-7 and V is TRBV27; perhaps D is TRBD1 or TRBD2 (5 bases each). Trimming pared 0 bases from V and 0 bases from J, leaving 12 bases between. The V gene's germline CDR1 is MNHEY and CDR2 SMNVEV (reference sequence). The CDR3 consists of 16 residues. CDR3 DNA: TGTGCCAGCAGTTTATCAGTCGGGACGGTCTCCTACGAGCAGTACTTC. It encodes CASSLSVGTVSYEQYF.

The gene calls are TRBV29-1 and TRBJ2-1; D ambiguous. CDR1 is SQVTM and CDR2 is ANQGSEA in the germline V gene. The V gene lost 7 bases and the J gene lost 5 bases, with 12 bases spanning the gap. This CDR3 is 12 amino acids long. The CDR3 loop is CSAPIENNEQFF. As DNA, the CDR3 is TGCAGCGCCCCGATTGAAAACAATGAGCAGTTCTTC.

The V and J genes are TRBV27 and TRBJ2-4, with 8 bases that match TRBD2. V gave up 4 bases and J gave up 7 bases; unmatched junction bases: 12. The CDR3 consists of 16 residues. Looked up from germline, CDR1 is MNHEY and CDR2 is SMNVEV (reference sequence). CDR3 nucleotides: TGTGCCAGCAGTTCCCCCGGGAGGGGTAGGGGGAACATTCAGTACTTC. Its protein is CASSSPGRGRGNIQYF.

The chain recombines TRBV5-1 with TRBJ2-7; weak D call: TRBD2 (5 bases). V was cut by 0 bases and J by 1 base, with 11 bases left in between. Per germline, CDR1 SGHRS and CDR2 YFSETQ. The CDR3 consists of 15 residues. The CDR3 spells CASSLAEGRSYEQYF. The CDR3 DNA follows: TGCGCCAGCAGCTTGGCCGAGGGCCGGTCCTACGAGCAGTACTTC.

The rearrangement joins TRBV11-2 to TRBJ2-3; the D gene is possibly TRBD2 (5 bases). In germline, CDR1 is SGHAT, CDR2 FQNNGV. Trimming removed 2 bases at V and 1 base at J, with 10 bases between. The CDR3 has 15 residues. The CDR3 here is CASSLLPSRTDTQYF. In DNA form, the CDR3 reads TGTGCCAGCAGCTTACTCCCTAGCCGCACAGATACGCAGTATTTT.

The chain employs TRBV15 and TRBJ2-3; D may be TRBD1 or TRBD2 (7 bases each). The CDR3 runs to 14 residues. Germline loops: CDR1 LNHNV, CDR2 YYDKDF (reference sequence). Trimming left V 4 bases short and J 5 bases short, with 13 bases between. The CDR3, as DNA: TGTGCCACCAGCACAGGGGGGGCGGGAGATACGCAGTATTTT. This sequence encodes CATSTGGAGDTQYF.

This chain uses TRBV25-1 with TRBJ1-1; 7 nucleotides line up with TRBD1. The length of the CDR3 is 14 residues. Trimming removed 1 base from V and 7 bases from J; junction bases left unmatched: 6. Germline CDR1 reads MGHDK; CDR2 reads SYGVNS. CDR3: CASSEFETGSEAFF. The CDR3 DNA reads TGTGCCAGCAGTGAATTTGAGACAGGGAGTGAAGCTTTCTTT.

The chain uses TRBV27 and TRBJ2-5, with D possibly matching TRBD1 (5 bases). The germline V and J ends were trimmed by 5 bases and 1 base, with 11 bases remaining between them. CDR1 is MNHEY, CDR2 SMNVEV, per germline (reference sequence). The length of the CDR3 is 14 residues. The CDR3: CASSPLTVQETQYF. In nucleotides, the CDR3 is TGTGCCAGCAGTCCCCTGACAGTCCAAGAGACCCAGTACTTC.

The chain employs TRBV11-2 and TRBJ1-1, with a weak D call TRBD1 (5 bases). Germline V lookup: CDR1 SGHAT, CDR2 FQNNGV. This CDR3 is built from 17 residues. The ends were cut back, 5 bases at V and 3 bases at J, with 22 bases in the middle. The CDR3 sequence: CASSPWTPAAGDTEAFF. CDR3 sequence (DNA): TGTGCCAGCAGCCCCTGGACCCCCGCAGCGGGGGACACTGAAGCTTTCTTT.

The chain couples TRBV2 to TRBJ2-5, with D hard to call. Trimming took off 2 bases at V and 2 bases at J, with 12 bases between the two ends. The CDR3 has 15 residues. From germline, CDR1 is SNHLY and CDR2 FYNNEI. The CDR3, as DNA: TGTGCCAGCAGTGAATTGACGGCAGAACAAGAGACCCAGTACTTC. Amino acid sequence: CASSELTAEQETQYF.

This clone was recorded once. This chain uses TRBV29-1 with TRBJ1-1; TRBD1 matches at 9 bases. The CDR3 spans 17 residues. Germline-derived CDR1 and CDR2 are SQVTM and ANQGSEA. The trim removed 1 base at V and 3 bases at J, leaving 12 bases unmatched. CDR3: CSVEGPGTGKVYTEAFF. CDR3 DNA: TGCAGCGTTGAAGGCCCCGGGACAGGGAAGGTATACACTGAAGCTTTCTTT.

Regarding this clone: The same CDR3 is also encoded by other DNA sequences in this sample. CDR3 residues: CASGRDRGNEQYF. CDR3 coding DNA: TGTGCCAGCGGGCGGGACAGGGGCAACGAGCAGTACTTC. The chain carries TRBV27 and TRBJ2-7; 10 positions match TRBD1. Germline loops: CDR1 MNHEY, CDR2 SMNVEV (reference sequence). This CDR3 region has 13 residues. Trimming removed 8 bases from V and 5 bases from J; junction bases left unmatched: 6.

The V gene is TRBV27, the J gene TRBJ2-3; tentatively, D is TRBD2 (5 bases). Per the germline V gene, CDR1 is MNHEY and CDR2 is SMNVEV (reference sequence). Trimming left V 0 bases short and J 0 bases short, with 10 bases between. The CDR3 loop spans 16 amino acids. The CDR3 spells CASSLSRTLSTDTQYF. The CDR3 DNA sequence: TGTGCCAGCAGTTTATCACGGACTCTTAGCACAGATACGCAGTATTTT.

The chain recombines TRBV14 with TRBJ2-5; 9 bases fit TRBD2. This CDR3 is built from 17 residues. J lost 1 base, V lost 4 bases, and 10 bases had no gene match. Germline assignment: CDR1 SGHDN and CDR2 FVKESK. The CDR3 DNA sequence: TGTGCCAGCAGCCCCCACCGGCTAGCGGGGCGCCAAGAGACCCAGTACTTC. Its translation is CASSPHRLAGRQETQYF.

This clone was detected once. This chain links TRBV2 with TRBJ2-3; D remains ambiguous. This CDR3 region has 13 residues. Germline lookup yields CDR1 SNHLY and CDR2 FYNNEI. Between the trimmed V and J ends, which lost 4 bases and 4 bases, there was a span of 9 bases. The CDR3 here is CASSAQTPDTQYF. CDR3 nucleotide sequence: TGTGCCAGCAGTGCACAGACGCCAGATACGCAGTATTTT.

In its sample, this clone was seen once. Other nucleotide sequences from this sample produce the same CDR3. This sequence joins TRBV29-1 and TRBJ1-2; D ambiguous. V gave up 4 bases and J gave up 7 bases, with 13 bases separating them. The CDR3 runs to 12 residues. Germline lookup yields CDR1 SQVTM and CDR2 ANQGSEA. The CDR3 here is CSVVSGAGGYTF. The CDR3 region has the DNA TGCAGCGTTGTCTCGGGAGCGGGTGGCTACACCTTC. The variable domain in full, with the rest retrieved from reference TRBV29-1 and TRBJ1-2, is SAVISQKPSRDICQRGTSLTIQCQVDSQVTMMFWYRQQPGQSLTLIATANQGSEATYESGFVIDKFPISRPNLTFSTLTVSNMSPEDSSIYLCSVVSGAGGYTFGSGTRLTVV.

The V call is TRBV19, the J call TRBJ1-5; 9 nucleotides line up with TRBD1. Germline CDR1 reads LNHDA; CDR2 reads SQIVND (reference sequence). The CDR3 is made up of 14 amino acids. Trimming took 7 bases from V and 4 from J; bases not matched to a gene: 5. CDR3 bases: TGTGCCAGTAATGGACAGGGGAGAAATCAGCCCCAGCATTTT. Encoded protein: CASNGQGRNQPQHF.

A note on this clone: Other DNA sequences within the sample encode an identical CDR3. The rearrangement uses TRBV29-1 and TRBJ2-3, with unresolved D. The CDR3 contains 12 residues. Trimming cost V 4 bases and J 1 base, with 6 bases left between them. CDR1 and CDR2 (germline): SQVTM, ANQGSEA. This CDR3 is CSVVGGTDTQYF. As DNA, the CDR3 is TGCAGCGTTGTGGGCGGCACAGATACGCAGTATTTT.

The chain recombines TRBV9 with TRBJ2-3; 8 bases are a match to TRBD2. V gave up 6 bases and J gave up 1 base; unmatched junction bases: 7. The germline CDR1 and CDR2 sequences are SGDLS and YYNGEE. The CDR3 runs to 15 residues. In nucleotides, the CDR3 is TGTGCCAGCAACAGGGCGGGGGGCCGCACAGATACGCAGTATTTT. This sequence encodes CASNRAGGRTDTQYF.

Note on this clone: The sample holds other DNA sequences that translate to the same CDR3. V gene TRBV6-5 combines with J gene TRBJ2-3; D tentatively fits TRBD1 or TRBD2 (5 bases each). Per germline, CDR1 MNHEY and CDR2 SVGAGI. The CDR3 runs to 15 residues. Trimming cost V 0 bases and J 3 bases, with 10 bases left between them. Written as DNA, the CDR3 is TGTGCCAGCAGTTACTCGAGGGGTGGGACAGATACGCAGTATTTT. Translated: CASSYSRGGTDTQYF.

The chain joins TRBV5-4 to TRBJ2-3, with D perhaps matching TRBD1 or TRBD2 (5 bases each). This CDR3 spans 15 amino acids. Germline-derived CDR1 and CDR2 are SGHNT and YYREEE (reference sequence). With 3 bases removed from V and 2 bases from J, the gap between germline ends came to 13 bases. The CDR3 DNA reads TGTGCCAGCAGCTCGAGGGGAATGGTCACAGATACGCAGTATTTT. This translates into CASSSRGMVTDTQYF.